This is a list of T cell receptor beta chains from one sample in a study of regulatory T cells in long-lasting Graves disease. TCRdb independently ran MiXCR on the multiplex PCR reads; one entry per CDR3 protein. The sample consists of hundreds of thousands of distinct CDR3 sequences, around 15% of them appearing once. The sample was also linked to a second study, of T cells in Graves' hyperthyroidism and ophthalmopathy.

This specimen consisted of peripheral blood mononuclear cells (PBMCs), obtained at new diagnosis, from a patient treated with antithyroid drugs. The receptors were sampled from a man in his forties with Graves disease. CDR3s include the opening cysteine and the closing phenylalanine or tryptophan. Each record gives: V gene, clone size, D gene, J gene, CDR3 protein, CDR3 DNA. D genes are given only for firm matches. Clone sizes are given selectively: once, few, many, or a class where the clone is expanded.

TRBV6-2/TRBV6-3	few	TRBD1	TRBJ2-1	CASSYRQGASGEQFF	TGTGCCAGCAGTTATCGACAGGGGGCGTCCGGTGAGCAGTTCTTC
TRBV5-1	many	NA	TRBJ2-1	CASSFRGSYNEQFF	TGTGCCAGCAGCTTTCGGGGGTCCTACAATGAGCAGTTCTTC
TRBV6-1	many	NA	TRBJ2-2	CASRIYTGELFF	TGTGCCAGCCGCATTTACACCGGGGAGCTGTTTTTT
TRBV11-2	many	NA	TRBJ1-1	CASSSGVDRSSEAFF	TGTGCCAGCAGCTCGGGGGTTGACCGGAGCTCTGAAGCTTTCTTT
TRBV5-1	many	TRBD2	TRBJ2-7	CASSSFLAGLSYEQYF	TGCGCCAGCAGCTCGTTTCTAGCGGGGTTATCCTACGAGCAGTACTTC
TRBV24-1	many	TRBD2	TRBJ2-1	CATSDNSGGAYNEQFF	TGTGCCACCAGTGATAATAGCGGGGGGGCCTACAATGAGCAGTTCTTC
TRBV6-2/TRBV6-3	many	NA	TRBJ1-2	CASSYSYDSGGYTF	TGTGCCAGCAGTTACTCTTACGACAGCGGGGGCTACACCTTC
TRBV9	NA	TRBD2	TRBJ2-3	CASSVAGRGGQDTQYF	TGTGCCAGCAGCGTAGCTGGGCGGGGGGGCCAAGATACGCAGTATTTT
TRBV20-1	many	TRBD2	TRBJ2-1	CSAPGRGNWNEQFF	TGCAGTGCCCCAGGGCGGGGGAATTGGAATGAGCAGTTCTTC
TRBV5-5	many	NA	TRBJ1-1	CASSLIEAGETEAFF	TGTGCCAGCAGCTTGATCGAGGCAGGCGAAACTGAAGCTTTCTTT
TRBV7-3	many	NA	TRBJ2-2	CASSLRVSGELFF	TGTGCCAGCAGCTTAAGGGTCTCCGGGGAGCTGTTTTTT